Given below is one TCR beta chain in context. This record belongs to a study of blood T cell repertoires in COVID-19. In the original workflow: Amplification from reference gene primers served as the basis for estimated nucleated cell counts. Here immunoSEQ multiplex PCR was the method, and the copy in TCRdb shows in-frame clones only, minus some. Clone size and V and J calls were adopted from that table, with D and trimming inferred from the DNA. The repertoire holds roughly 120,000 clones, with 65% to 85% as singletons. V trimming: 3 bases; J trimming: 3 bases; junction bases outside the gene matches: 5. From germline, CDR1 is SGDLS and CDR2 YYNGEE. The CDR3 has 14 residues.

The clonotype comes from a man between 50 and 59 years old with acute or convalescent COVID-19. The chain uses TRBV9 and TRBJ1-2; TRBD1 aligns across 7 bases. Sample: peripheral blood. As DNA, the CDR3 is TGTGCCAGCAGCGCCCGAGACAGGGACTATGGCTACACCTTC. Amino acids: CASSARDRDYGYTF.